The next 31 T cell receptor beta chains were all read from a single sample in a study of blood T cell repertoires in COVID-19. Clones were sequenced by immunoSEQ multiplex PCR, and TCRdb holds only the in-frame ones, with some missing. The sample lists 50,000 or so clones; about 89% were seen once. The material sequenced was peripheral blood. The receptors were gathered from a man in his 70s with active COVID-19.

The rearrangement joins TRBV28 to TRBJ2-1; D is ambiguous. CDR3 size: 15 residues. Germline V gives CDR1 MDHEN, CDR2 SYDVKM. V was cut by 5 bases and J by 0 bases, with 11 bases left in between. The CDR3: CASSLGSYSYNEQFF. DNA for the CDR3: TGTGCCAGCAGTCTGGGCAGTTACTCCTACAATGAGCAGTTCTTC.

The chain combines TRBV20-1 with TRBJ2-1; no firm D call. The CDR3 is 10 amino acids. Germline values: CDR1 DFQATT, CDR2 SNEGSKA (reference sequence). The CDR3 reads CSILENEQFF. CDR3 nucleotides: TGCAGCATCTTGGAGAATGAGCAGTTCTTC.

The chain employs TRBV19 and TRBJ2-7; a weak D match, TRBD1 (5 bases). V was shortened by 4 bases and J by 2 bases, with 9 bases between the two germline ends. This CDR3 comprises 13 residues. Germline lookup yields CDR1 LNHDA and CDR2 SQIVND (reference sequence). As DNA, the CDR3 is TGTGCCAGTAGTACAGGGTACACCTACGAGCAGTACTTC. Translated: CASSTGYTYEQYF.

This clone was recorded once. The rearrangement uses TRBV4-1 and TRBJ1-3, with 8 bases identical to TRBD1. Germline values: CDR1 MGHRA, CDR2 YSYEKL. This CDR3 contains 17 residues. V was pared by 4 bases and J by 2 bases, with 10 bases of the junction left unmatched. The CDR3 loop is CASSRVFTGGTGNTIYF. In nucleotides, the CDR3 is TGCGCCAGCAGCCGAGTATTCACAGGGGGTACTGGAAACACCATATATTTT.

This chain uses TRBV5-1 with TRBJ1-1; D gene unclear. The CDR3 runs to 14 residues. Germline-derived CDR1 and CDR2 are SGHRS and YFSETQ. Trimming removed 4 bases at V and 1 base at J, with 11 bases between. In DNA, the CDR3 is TGCGCCAGCAGCGTACAGTCCTCGAACACTGAAGCTTTCTTT. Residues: CASSVQSSNTEAFF.

CDR3 nucleotide sequence: TGTGCCAGCTCACCACCCGGACGATACAGGGCCAATTCGGAGCAGTACTTC. This gives the protein CASSPPGRYRANSEQYF. The rearrangement links TRBV18 to TRBJ2-7; perhaps TRBD1 as D (6 bases). V shed 0 bases and J shed 7 bases, with 22 bases lying between them. Germline loops: CDR1 KGHSH, CDR2 LQKENI. The CDR3 sequence is 17 residues long.

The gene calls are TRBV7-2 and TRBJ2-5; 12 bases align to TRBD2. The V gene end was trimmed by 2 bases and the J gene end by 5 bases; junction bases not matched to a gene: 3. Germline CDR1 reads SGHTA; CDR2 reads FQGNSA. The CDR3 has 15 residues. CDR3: CASSLTSGGRETQYF. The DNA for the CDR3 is TGTGCCAGCAGCTTAACTAGCGGGGGGAGGGAGACCCAGTACTTC.

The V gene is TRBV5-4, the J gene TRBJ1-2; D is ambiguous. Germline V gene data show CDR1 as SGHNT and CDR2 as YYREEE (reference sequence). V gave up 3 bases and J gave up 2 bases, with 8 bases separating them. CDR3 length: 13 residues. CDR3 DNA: TGTGCCAGCAGCTATGACAAGAACTATGGCTACACCTTC. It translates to CASSYDKNYGYTF.

The CDR3 here is CASSQPVTLTGPEKLFF. The CDR3 region has the DNA TGTGCCAGCAGCCAACCAGTGACACTGACAGGTCCCGAAAAACTGTTTTTT. The V gene is TRBV4-2, the J gene TRBJ1-4, with D possibly TRBD1 on 6 matching bases. Trimming cost V 2 bases and J 8 bases, with 21 bases left between them. Per germline, CDR1 LGHNA and CDR2 YNFKEQ. The CDR3 is made up of 17 amino acids.

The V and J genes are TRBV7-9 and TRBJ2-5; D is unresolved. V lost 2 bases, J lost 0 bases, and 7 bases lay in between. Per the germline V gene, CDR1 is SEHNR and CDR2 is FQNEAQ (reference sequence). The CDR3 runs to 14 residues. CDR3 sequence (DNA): TGTGCCAGCAGCTTATTGCAGGACCAAGAGACCCAGTACTTC. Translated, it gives CASSLLQDQETQYF. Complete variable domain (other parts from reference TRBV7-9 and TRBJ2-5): DTGVSQNPRHKITKRGQNVTFRCDPISEHNRLYWYRQTLGQGPEFLTYFQNEAQLEKSRLLSDRFSAERPKGSFSTLEIQRTEQGDSAMYLCASSLLQDQETQYFGPGTRLLVL.

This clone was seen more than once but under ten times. CDR3: CASRGQGANSPLHF. The CDR3 nucleotides are TGTGCCAGCAGGGGACAGGGTGCGAATTCACCCCTCCACTTT. The chain links TRBV27 to TRBJ1-6; 9 bases match TRBD1. This CDR3 region has 14 residues. With 6 bases clipped from V and 7 bases from J, the junction kept 4 bases outside the gene matches. CDR1 is MNHEY and CDR2 is SMNVEV in the germline V gene (reference sequence).

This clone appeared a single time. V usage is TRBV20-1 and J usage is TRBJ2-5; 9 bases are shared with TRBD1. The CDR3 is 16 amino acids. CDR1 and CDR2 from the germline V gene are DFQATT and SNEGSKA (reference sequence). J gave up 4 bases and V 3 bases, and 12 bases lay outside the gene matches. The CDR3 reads CSASPNQQGASETQYF. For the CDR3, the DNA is TGCAGTGCTAGTCCGAACCAACAGGGGGCCTCAGAGACCCAGTACTTC.

CDR3 nucleotide sequence: TGTGCCAGCAGTGAAAGGAGGGTCTCTGGAAACACCATATATTTT. It codes for CASSERRVSGNTIYF. The chain couples TRBV2 to TRBJ1-3; no clear D. Germline V gives CDR1 SNHLY, CDR2 FYNNEI. This CDR3 has 15 residues. The germline V and J ends were trimmed by 2 bases and 0 bases, with 8 bases remaining between them.

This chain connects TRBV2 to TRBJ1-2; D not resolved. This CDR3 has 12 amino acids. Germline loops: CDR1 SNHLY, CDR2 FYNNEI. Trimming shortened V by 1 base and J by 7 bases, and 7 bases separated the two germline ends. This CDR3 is CASSEVIRGYTF. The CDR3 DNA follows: TGTGCCAGCAGTGAAGTTATCCGTGGCTACACCTTC.

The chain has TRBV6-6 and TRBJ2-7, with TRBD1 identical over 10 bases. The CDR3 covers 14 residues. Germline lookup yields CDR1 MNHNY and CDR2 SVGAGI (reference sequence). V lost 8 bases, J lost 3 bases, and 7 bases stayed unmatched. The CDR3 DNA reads TGTGCCAGCCGAACCGGGACAGGGGACTACGAGCAGTACTTC. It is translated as CASRTGTGDYEQYF.

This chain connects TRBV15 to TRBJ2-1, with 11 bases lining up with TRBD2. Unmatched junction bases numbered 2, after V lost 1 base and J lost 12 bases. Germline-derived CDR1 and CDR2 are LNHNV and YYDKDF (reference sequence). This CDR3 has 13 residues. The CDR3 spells CATSRALAGGQFF. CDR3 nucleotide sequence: TGTGCCACCAGCAGAGCTCTAGCGGGGGGGCAGTTCTTC.

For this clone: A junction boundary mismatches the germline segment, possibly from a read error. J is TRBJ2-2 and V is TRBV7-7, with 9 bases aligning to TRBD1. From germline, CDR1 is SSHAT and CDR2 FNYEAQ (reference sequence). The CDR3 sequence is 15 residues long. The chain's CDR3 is CASSPDRGATGELFF. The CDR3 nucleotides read TGTGCTAGCAGCCCGGACAGGGGAGCCACCGGGGAGCTGTTTTTT.

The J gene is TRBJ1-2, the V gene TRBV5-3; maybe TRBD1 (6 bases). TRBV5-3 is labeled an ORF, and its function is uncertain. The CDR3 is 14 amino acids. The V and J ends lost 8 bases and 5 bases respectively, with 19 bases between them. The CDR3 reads CASPGGGPGYGYTF. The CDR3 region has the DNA TGTGCCAGCCCCGGGGGGGGGCCGGGGTATGGCTACACCTTC.

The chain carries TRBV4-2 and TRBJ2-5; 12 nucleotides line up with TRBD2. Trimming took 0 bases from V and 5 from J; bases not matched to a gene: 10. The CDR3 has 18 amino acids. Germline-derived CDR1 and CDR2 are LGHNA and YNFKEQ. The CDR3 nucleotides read TGTGCCAGCAGCCAAGATTTGGCTAGCGGGGGGGCCACGGAGACCCAGTACTTC. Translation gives CASSQDLASGGATETQYF.

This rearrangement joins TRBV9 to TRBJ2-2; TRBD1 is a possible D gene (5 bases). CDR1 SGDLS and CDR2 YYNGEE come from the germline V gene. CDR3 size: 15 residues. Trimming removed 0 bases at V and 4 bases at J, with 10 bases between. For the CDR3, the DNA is TGTGCCAGCAGCGTAGACGCAGGGTTCACCGGGGAGCTGTTTTTT. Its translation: CASSVDAGFTGELFF.

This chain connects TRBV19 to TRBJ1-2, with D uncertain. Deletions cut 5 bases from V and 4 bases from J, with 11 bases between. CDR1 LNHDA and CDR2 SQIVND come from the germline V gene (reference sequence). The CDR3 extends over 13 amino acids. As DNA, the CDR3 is TGTGCCAGTAGTTCTCCCCCTTCCTATGGCTACACCTTC. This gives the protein CASSSPPSYGYTF.

The DNA of the CDR3 is TGTGCCAGCAGCCAACAATACGGACAGTCAGAGAAGGTTGAAGCTTTCTTT. It encodes CASSQQYGQSEKVEAFF. This chain uses TRBV6-2 or TRBV6-3 with TRBJ1-1; D possibly corresponds to TRBD1 (6 bases). CDR3 length: 17 residues. V gave up 6 bases and J gave up 7 bases, with 27 bases separating them. Germline CDR1 reads MNHEY; CDR2 reads SVGEGT.

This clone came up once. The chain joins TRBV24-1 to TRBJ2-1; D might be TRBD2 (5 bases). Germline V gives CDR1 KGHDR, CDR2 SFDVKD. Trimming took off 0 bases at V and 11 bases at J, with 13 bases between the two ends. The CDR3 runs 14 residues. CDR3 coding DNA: TGTGCCACCAGTGATTTGATCCTAGCCCCGAAGCAGTTCTTC. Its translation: CATSDLILAPKQFF.

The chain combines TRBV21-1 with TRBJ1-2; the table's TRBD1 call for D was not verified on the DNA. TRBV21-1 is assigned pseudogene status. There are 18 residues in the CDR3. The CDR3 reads CASSKEVRGQGLQDGYTF. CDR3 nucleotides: TGTGCCAGCAGCAAAGAAGTAAGGGGACAGGGTCTTCAGGATGGCTACACCTTC.

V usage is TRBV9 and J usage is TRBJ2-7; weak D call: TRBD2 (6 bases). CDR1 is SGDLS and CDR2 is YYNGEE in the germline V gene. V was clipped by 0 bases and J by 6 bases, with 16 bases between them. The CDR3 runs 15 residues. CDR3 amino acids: CASSVGWRGEGEQYF. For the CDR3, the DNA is TGTGCCAGCAGCGTAGGCTGGCGGGGTGAGGGCGAGCAGTACTTC.

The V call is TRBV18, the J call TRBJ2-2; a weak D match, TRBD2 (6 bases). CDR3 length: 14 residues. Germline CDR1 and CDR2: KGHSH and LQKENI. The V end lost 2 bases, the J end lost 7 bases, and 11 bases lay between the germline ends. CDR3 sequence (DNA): TGTGCCAGCTCACCAGGACCGGGAGTCGGGGAGCTGTTTTTT. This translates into CASSPGPGVGELFF.

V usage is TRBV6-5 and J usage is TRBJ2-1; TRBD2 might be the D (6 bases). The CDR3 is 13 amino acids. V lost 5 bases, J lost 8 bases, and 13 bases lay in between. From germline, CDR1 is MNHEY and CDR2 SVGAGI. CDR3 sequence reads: CASSLAFLYEQFF. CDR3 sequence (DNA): TGTGCCAGCAGTCTAGCGTTCTTATATGAGCAGTTCTTC.

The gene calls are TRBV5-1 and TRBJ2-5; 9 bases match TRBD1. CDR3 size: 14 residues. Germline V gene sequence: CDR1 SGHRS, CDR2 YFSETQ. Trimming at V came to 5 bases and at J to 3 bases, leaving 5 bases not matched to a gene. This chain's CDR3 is CASSSGQGEETQYF. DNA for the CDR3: TGCGCCAGCAGTTCGGGACAGGGAGAAGAGACCCAGTACTTC.

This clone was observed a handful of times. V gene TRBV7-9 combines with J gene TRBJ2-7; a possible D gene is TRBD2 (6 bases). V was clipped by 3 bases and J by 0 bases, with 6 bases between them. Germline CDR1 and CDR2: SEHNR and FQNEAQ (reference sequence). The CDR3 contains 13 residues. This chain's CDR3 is CASSLTSSYEQYF. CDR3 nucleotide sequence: TGTGCCAGCAGCTTGACTAGCTCCTACGAGCAGTACTTC. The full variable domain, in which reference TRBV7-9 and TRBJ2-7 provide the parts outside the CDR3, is DTGVSQNPRHKITKRGQNVTFRCDPISEHNRLYWYRQTLGQGPEFLTYFQNEAQLEKSRLLSDRFSAERPKGSFSTLEIQRTEQGDSAMYLCASSLTSSYEQYFGPGTRLTVT.

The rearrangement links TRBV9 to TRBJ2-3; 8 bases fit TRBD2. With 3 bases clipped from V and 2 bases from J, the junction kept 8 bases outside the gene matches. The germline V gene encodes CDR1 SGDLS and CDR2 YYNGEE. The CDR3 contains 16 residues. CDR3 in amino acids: CASSAVLAEVTDTQYF. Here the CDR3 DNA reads TGTGCCAGCAGCGCGGTACTAGCGGAGGTCACAGATACGCAGTATTTT.

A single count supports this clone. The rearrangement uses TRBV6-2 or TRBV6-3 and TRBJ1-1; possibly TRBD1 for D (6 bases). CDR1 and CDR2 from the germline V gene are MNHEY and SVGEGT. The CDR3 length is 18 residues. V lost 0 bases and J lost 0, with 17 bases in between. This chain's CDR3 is CASSYSSGGRSLNTEAFF. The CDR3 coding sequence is TGTGCCAGCAGTTACTCGAGCGGGGGCCGATCGCTGAACACTGAAGCTTTCTTT.